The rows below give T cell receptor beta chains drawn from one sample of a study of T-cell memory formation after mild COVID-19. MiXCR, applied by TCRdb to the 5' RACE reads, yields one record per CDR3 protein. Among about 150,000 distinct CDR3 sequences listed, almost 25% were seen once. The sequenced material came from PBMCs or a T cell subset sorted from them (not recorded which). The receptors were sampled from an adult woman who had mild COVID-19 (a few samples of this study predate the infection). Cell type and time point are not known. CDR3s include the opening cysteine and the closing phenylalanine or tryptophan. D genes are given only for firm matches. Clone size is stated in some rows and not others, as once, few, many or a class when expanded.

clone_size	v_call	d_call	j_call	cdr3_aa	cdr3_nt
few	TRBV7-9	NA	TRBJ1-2	CASSLGPTRPDGYTF	TGTGCCAGCAGCTTAGGGCCCACGAGACCTGACGGCTACACCTTC
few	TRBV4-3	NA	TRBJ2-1	CASSRSRSGANEQFF	TGCGCCAGCAGCCGGAGCAGATCCGGAGCCAATGAGCAGTTCTTC
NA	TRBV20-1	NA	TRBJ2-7	CSARRDISYEQYF	TGCAGTGCCCGGAGAGACATCTCCTACGAGCAGTACTTC
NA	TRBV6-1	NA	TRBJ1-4	CASSEGKRTAEKLFF	TGTGCCAGCAGTGAAGGAAAGCGGACGGCCGAAAAACTGTTTTTT
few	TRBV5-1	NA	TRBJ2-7	CASSSGQGGPNYEQYF	TGCGCCAGCAGCTCGGGGCAGGGGGGCCCAAATTACGAGCAGTACTTC
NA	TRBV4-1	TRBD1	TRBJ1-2	CASSQDPGGNYGYTF	TGCGCCAGCAGCCAAGATCCAGGGGGGAACTATGGCTACACCTTC
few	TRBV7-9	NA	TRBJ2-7	CASTFGDGREQYF	TGTGCCAGCACCTTCGGGGACGGGCGCGAGCAGTACTTC
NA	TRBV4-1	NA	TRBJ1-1	CASSQGVLTEAFF	TGCGCCAGCAGCCAAGGAGTACTCACTGAAGCTTTCTTT
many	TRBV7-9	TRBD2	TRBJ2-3	CASIRSGDRTDTQYF	TGTGCCAGCATCCGTAGCGGGGATCGCACAGATACGCAGTATTTT
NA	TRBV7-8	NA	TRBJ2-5	CASSPSETQYF	TGTGCCAGCAGCCCTTCGGAGACCCAGTACTTC
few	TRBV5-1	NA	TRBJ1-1	CASSFRGGSSLNTEAFF	TGCGCCAGCAGCTTTCGTGGGGGGTCTAGCCTGAACACTGAAGCTTTCTTT
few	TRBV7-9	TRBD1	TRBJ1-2	CASSRTGFYGYTF	TGTGCCAGCAGCCGGACAGGTTTTTATGGCTACACCTTC
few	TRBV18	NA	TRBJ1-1	CASSPSPGWINTEAFF	TGTGCCAGCTCACCAAGTCCAGGGTGGATCAACACTGAAGCTTTCTTT
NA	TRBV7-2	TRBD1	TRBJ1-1	CASSYRTGTNTEAFF	TGTGCCAGCAGCTATCGGACAGGTACGAACACTGAAGCTTTCTTT
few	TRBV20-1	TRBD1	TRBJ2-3	CSARGDRGIGDTQYF	TGCAGTGCTAGGGGAGACAGGGGGATTGGAGATACGCAGTATTTT
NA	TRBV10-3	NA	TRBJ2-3	CAISDVSAGSADTQYF	TGTGCCATCAGTGATGTCTCTGCAGGGTCAGCGGATACGCAGTATTTT
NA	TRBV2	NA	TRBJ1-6	CASTSRYNSPLHF	TGTGCCAGCACAAGTCGGTATAATTCACCCCTCCACTTT
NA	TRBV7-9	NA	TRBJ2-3	CASSGRGSLLTDTQYF	TGTGCCAGCAGCGGAAGAGGGTCGTTATTGACAGATACGCAGTATTTT
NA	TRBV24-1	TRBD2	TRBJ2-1	CATSDQHGLAGAFTYNEQFF	TGTGCCACCAGTGATCAACATGGACTAGCGGGGGCCTTTACCTACAATGAGCAGTTCTTC
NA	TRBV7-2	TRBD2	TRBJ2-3	CASSPTSGADTQYF	TGTGCCAGCAGCCCGACTAGCGGGGCAGATACGCAGTATTTT
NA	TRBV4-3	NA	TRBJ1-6	CASSQEVGVISYNSPLHF	TGCGCCAGCAGCCAAGAAGTAGGGGTGATCTCCTATAATTCACCCCTCCACTTT
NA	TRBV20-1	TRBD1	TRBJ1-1	CSARNTGTGYTEAFF	TGCAGTGCTAGAAACACAGGGACAGGTTACACTGAAGCTTTCTTT